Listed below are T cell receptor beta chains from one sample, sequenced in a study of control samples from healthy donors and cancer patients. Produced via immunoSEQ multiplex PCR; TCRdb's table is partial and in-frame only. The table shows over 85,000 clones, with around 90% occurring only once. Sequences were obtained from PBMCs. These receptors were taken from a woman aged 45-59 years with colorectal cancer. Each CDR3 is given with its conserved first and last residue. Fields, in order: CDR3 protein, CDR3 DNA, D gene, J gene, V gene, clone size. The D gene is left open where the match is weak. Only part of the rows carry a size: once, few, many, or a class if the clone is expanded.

CASRARGLVTEAFF TGCGCCAGCAGAGCAAGGGGTTTGGTCACTGAAGCTTTCTTT - TRBJ1-1 TRBV23-1 -
CASSQTSRGGGGAKNIQYF TGCGCCAGCAGCCAAACCTCGCGGGGGGGCGGTGGGGCCAAAAACATTCAGTACTTC TRBD2 TRBJ2-4 TRBV4-3 -
CASSPGLTLRGGYTF TGTGCCAGCAGCCCCGGATTGACCCTCCGGGGTGGCTACACCTTC - TRBJ1-2 TRBV7-3 -
CASRHREHYTEAFF TGTGCCAGCAGGCACCGGGAGCATTACACTGAAGCTTTCTTT - TRBJ1-1 TRBV28 -
CASSHGQFNQPQHF TGTGCCAGCAGCCACGGACAGTTCAATCAGCCCCAGCATTTT - TRBJ1-5 TRBV7-8 -
CASSIGAGVRTQYF TGTGCCAGTAGTATAGGGGCGGGGGTCCGGACCCAGTACTTC TRBD2 TRBJ2-5 TRBV19 -
CASSQGGHYSNQPQHF TGTGCCAGCAGCCAAGGAGGCCACTATAGCAATCAGCCCCAGCATTTT - TRBJ1-5 TRBV3-1/TRBV3-2 -
CAISGTGGDTEAFF TGTGCCATCAGTGGGACAGGGGGCGACACTGAAGCTTTCTTT TRBD1 TRBJ1-1 TRBV10-3 -
CASSFPGQRQFF TGTGCCAGCAGTTTTCCGGGACAGCGACAGTTCTTC TRBD1 TRBJ2-1 TRBV12-3/TRBV12-4 -
CASSYGGQGYEKLFF TGTGCCAGCAGTTACGGGGGCCAGGGATATGAAAAACTGTTTTTT - TRBJ1-4 TRBV6-5 -
CASSSNSGTMPGANVLTF TGTGCCAGCAGTTCTAACTCCGGGACCATGCCTGGGGCCAACGTCCTGACTTTC - TRBJ2-6 TRBV5-5 -
CASKNRQYNEQFF TGTGCCAGCAAGAACCGACAGTACAATGAGCAGTTCTTC - TRBJ2-1 TRBV2 -
CASSVQGLGDTQYF TGTGCCAGCAGCGTCCAAGGACTTGGGGATACGCAGTATTTT - TRBJ2-3 TRBV5-4 -
CAIPAQATGGPNQPQHF TGTGCCATCCCTGCCCAGGCGACAGGGGGCCCCAATCAGCCCCAGCATTTT TRBD1 TRBJ1-5 TRBV27 -
CASSLAELHTDTQYF TGCGCCAGCAGCTTGGCCGAACTCCACACAGATACGCAGTATTTT - TRBJ2-3 TRBV5-1 -
CASSFPEAGGSTDTQYF TGTGCCAGCAGCTTTCCTGAAGCGGGGGGGAGCACAGATACGCAGTATTTT TRBD2 TRBJ2-3 TRBV7-2 -
CASSTSTDTQYF TGTGCCAGCTCAACTAGCACAGATACGCAGTATTTT - TRBJ2-3 TRBV18 -
CASSQLGNTEAFF TGTGCCAGCAGCCAACTGGGGAACACTGAAGCTTTCTTT - TRBJ1-1 TRBV7-2 -
CASSIVPGGGYGYTF TGTGCCAGTAGTATAGTCCCAGGGGGCGGCTATGGCTACACCTTC TRBD1 TRBJ1-2 TRBV19 -
CASSPPGQYNEQFF TGTGCCAGCAGTCCGCCGGGACAGTACAATGAGCAGTTCTTC TRBD1 TRBJ2-1 TRBV28 -
CASGRGPNTEAFF TGTGCCAGTGGACGGGGCCCGAACACTGAAGCTTTCTTT - TRBJ1-1 TRBV19 -
CASSLAGDLSGELFF TGTGCCAGCAGCTTGGCAGGGGATTTGTCCGGGGAGCTGTTTTTT - TRBJ2-2 TRBV7-2 -
CASRSRTGQNSPLHF TGTGCCAGCAGGTCCCGGACAGGGCAAAATTCACCCCTCCACTTT TRBD1 TRBJ1-6 TRBV6-5 -
CASSPGQQTGQPQHF TGTGCCAGCTCACCGGGTCAACAAACGGGGCAGCCCCAGCATTTT - TRBJ1-5 TRBV18 few
CASSQEVIGNEKLFF TGCGCCAGCAGCCAAGAAGTAATAGGCAATGAAAAACTGTTTTTT - TRBJ1-4 TRBV4-1 -
CATQGPSYNEQFF TGTGCCACCCAGGGGCCCTCCTACAATGAGCAGTTCTTC - TRBJ2-1 TRBV14 -